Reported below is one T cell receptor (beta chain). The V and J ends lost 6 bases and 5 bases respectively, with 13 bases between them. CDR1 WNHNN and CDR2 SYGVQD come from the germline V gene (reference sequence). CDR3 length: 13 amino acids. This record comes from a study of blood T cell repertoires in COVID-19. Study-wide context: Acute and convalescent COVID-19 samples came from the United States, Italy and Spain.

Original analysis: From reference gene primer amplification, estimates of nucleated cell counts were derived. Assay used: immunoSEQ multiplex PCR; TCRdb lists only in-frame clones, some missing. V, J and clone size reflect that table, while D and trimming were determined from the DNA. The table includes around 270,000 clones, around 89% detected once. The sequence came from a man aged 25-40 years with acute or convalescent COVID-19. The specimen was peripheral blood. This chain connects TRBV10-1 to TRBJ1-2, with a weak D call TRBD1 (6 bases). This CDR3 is CASSPSRGYGYTF. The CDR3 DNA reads TGCGCCAGCAGCCCGAGTAGGGGGTATGGCTACACCTTC.